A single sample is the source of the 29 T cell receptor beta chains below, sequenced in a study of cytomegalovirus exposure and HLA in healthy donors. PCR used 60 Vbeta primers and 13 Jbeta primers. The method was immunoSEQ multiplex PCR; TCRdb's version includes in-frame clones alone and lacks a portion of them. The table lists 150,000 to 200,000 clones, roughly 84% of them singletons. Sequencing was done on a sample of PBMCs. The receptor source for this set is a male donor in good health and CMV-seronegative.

The CDR3 bases are TGCAGCGTTGTTGGTCTTAGCTCCTACGAGCAGTACTTC. It translates to CSVVGLSSYEQYF. The chain employs TRBV29-1 and TRBJ2-7; D unclear. The CDR3 has 13 residues. Deletions cut 4 bases from V and 0 bases from J, with 10 bases between. The germline V gene encodes CDR1 SQVTM and CDR2 ANQGSEA.

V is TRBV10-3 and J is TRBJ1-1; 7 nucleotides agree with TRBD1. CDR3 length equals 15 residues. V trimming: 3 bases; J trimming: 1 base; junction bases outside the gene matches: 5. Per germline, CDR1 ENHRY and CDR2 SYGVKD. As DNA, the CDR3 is TGTGCCATCAGTGACCCTGGGACAGCGAACACTGAAGCTTTCTTT. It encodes CAISDPGTANTEAFF.

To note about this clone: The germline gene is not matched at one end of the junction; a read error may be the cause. DNA of the CDR3: TGTTCCAGCAGCTTAGGGTCCGGGATGAACACTGAAGCTTTCTTT. It encodes CSSSLGSGMNTEAFF. The rearrangement links TRBV7-9 to TRBJ1-1; D uncertain. The CDR3 is made up of 15 amino acids. Germline V CDR1 and CDR2: SEHNR, FQNEAQ (reference sequence).

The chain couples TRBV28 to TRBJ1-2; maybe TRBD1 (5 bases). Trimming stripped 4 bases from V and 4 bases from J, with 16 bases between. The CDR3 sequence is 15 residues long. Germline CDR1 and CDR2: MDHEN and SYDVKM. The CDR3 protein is CASSSQARGGYGYTF. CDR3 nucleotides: TGTGCCAGCAGTTCCCAAGCCCGGGGGGGCTATGGCTACACCTTC.

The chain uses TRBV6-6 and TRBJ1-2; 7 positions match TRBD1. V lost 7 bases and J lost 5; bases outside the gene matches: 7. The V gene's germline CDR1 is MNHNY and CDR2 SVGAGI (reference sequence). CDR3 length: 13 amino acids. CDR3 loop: CASTSGTVYGYTF. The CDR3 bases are TGTGCCAGCACCTCTGGGACAGTTTATGGCTACACCTTC.

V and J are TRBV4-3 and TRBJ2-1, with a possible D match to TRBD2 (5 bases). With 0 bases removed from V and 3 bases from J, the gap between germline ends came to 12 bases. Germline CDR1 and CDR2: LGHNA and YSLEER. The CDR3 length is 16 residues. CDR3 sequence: CASSQEAPGSYNEQFF. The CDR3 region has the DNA TGCGCCAGCAGCCAAGAGGCCCCGGGAAGCTACAATGAGCAGTTCTTC.

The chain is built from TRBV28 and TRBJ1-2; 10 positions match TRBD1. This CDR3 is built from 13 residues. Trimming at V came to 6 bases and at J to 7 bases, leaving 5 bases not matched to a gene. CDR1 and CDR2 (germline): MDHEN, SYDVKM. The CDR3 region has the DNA TGTGCCAGCAGGCAGGGACAGGGGATTGGCTACACCTTC. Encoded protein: CASRQGQGIGYTF.

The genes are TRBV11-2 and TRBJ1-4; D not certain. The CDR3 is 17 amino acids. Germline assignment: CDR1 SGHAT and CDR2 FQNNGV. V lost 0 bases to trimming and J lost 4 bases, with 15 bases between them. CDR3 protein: CASSLDLGSVSNEKLFF. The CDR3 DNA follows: TGTGCCAGCAGCTTAGATCTTGGTTCGGTTAGTAATGAAAAACTGTTTTTT.

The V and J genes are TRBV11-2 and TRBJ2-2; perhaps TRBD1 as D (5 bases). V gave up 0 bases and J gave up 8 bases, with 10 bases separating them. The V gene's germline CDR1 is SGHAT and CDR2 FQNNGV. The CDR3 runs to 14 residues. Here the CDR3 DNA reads TGTGCCAGCAGCTTAGATCAGGGCCTGGGGGAGCTGTTTTTT. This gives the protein CASSLDQGLGELFF. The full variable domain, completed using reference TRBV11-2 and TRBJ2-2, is EAGVAQSPRYKIIEKRQSVAFWCNPISGHATLYWYQQILGQGPKLLIQFQNNGVVDDSQLPKDRFSAERLKGVDSTLKIQPAKLEDSAVYLCASSLDQGLGELFFGEGSRLTVL.

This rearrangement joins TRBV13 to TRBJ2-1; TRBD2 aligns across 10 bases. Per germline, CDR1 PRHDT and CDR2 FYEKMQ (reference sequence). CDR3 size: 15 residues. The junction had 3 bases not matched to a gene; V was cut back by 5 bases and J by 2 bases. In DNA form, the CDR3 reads TGTGCCAGCAGCCCAAGCGGGGGGGCCTACAATGAGCAGTTCTTC. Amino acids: CASSPSGGAYNEQFF. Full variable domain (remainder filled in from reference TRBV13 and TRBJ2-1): AAGVIQSPRHLIKEKRETATLKCYPIPRHDTVYWYQQGPGQDPQFLISFYEKMQSDKGSIPDRFSAQQFSDYHSELNMSSLELGDSALYFCASSPSGGAYNEQFFGPGTRLTVL.

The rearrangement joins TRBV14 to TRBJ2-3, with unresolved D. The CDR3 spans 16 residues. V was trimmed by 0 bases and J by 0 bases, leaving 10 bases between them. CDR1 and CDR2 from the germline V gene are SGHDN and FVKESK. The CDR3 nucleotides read TGTGCCAGCAGCCAAGATTGGGCAGCTAGCACAGATACGCAGTATTTT. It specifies CASSQDWAASTDTQYF. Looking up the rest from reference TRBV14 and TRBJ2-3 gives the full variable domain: EAGVTQFPSHSVIEKGQTVTLRCDPISGHDNLYWYRRVMGKEIKFLLHFVKESKQDESGMPNNRFLAERTGGTYSTLKVQPAELEDSGVYFCASSQDWAASTDTQYFGPGTRLTVL.

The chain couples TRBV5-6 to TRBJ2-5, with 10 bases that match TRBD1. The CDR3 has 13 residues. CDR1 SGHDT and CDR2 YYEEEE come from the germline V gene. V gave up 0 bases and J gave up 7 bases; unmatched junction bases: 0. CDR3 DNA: TGTGCCAGCAGCTTGGGGGACAGGGGGACCCAGTACTTC. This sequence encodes CASSLGDRGTQYF.

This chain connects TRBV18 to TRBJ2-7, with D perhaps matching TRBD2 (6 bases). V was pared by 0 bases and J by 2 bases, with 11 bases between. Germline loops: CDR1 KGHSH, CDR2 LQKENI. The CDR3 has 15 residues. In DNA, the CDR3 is TGTGCCAGCTCACCACCCTCCGGGAGCACCTACGAGCAGTACTTC. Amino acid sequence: CASSPPSGSTYEQYF.

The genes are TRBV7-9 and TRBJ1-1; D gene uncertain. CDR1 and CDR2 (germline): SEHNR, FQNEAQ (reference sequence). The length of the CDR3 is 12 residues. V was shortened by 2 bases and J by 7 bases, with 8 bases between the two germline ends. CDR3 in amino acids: CASSLSPGEAFF. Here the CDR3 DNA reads TGTGCCAGCAGCTTATCGCCGGGTGAAGCTTTCTTT.

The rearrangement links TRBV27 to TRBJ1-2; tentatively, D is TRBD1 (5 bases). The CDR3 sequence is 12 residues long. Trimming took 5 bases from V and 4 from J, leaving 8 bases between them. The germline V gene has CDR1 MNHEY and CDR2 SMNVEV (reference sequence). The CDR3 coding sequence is TGTGCCAGCAGTCAGCAGGGCTATGGCTACACCTTC. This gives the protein CASSQQGYGYTF.

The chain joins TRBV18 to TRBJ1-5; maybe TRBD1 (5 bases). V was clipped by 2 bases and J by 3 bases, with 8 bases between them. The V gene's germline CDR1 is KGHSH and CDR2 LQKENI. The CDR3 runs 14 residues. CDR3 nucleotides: TGTGCCAGCTCACCAGTGGACAACAATCAGCCCCAGCATTTT. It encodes CASSPVDNNQPQHF. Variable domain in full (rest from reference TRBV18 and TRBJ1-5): NAGVMQNPRHLVRRRGQEARLRCSPMKGHSHVYWYRQLPEEGLKFMVYLQKENIIDESGMPKERFSAEFPKEGPSILRIQQVVRGDSAAYFCASSPVDNNQPQHFGDGTRLSIL.

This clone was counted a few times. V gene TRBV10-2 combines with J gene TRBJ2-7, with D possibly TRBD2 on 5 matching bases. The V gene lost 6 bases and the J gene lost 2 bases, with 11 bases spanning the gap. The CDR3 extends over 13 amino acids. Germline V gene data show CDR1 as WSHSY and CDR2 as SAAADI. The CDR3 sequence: CASRLGNTYEQYF. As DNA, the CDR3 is TGCGCCAGCAGACTAGGCAACACCTACGAGCAGTACTTC.

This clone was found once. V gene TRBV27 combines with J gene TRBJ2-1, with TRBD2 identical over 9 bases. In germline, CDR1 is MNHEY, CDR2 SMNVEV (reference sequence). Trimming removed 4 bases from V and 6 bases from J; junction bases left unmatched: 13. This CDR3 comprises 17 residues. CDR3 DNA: TGTGCCAGCAGTTCCGACTCACTAGCGGGCAGGGTCAATGAGCAGTTCTTC. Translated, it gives CASSSDSLAGRVNEQFF.

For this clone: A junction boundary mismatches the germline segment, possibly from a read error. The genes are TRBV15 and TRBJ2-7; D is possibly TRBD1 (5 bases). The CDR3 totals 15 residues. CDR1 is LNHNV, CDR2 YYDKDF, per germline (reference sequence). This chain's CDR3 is CAASSAGPGSYEQYF. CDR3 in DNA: TGTGCCGCCAGCAGCGCAGGGCCGGGCTCCTACGAGCAGTACTTC.

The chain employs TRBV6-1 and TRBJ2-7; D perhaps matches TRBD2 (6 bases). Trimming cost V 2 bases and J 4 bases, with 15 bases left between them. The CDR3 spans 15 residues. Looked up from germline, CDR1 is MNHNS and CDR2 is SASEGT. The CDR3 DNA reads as TGTGCCAGCAGTGAAAACCCTGCGGGGAATTACGAGCAGTACTTC. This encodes CASSENPAGNYEQYF.

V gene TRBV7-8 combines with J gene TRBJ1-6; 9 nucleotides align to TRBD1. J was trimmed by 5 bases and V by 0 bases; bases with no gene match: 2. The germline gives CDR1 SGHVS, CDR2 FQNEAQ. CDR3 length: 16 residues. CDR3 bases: TGTGCCAGCAGCTTAGCGGACAGGGGTAATAATTCACCCCTCCACTTT. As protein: CASSLADRGNNSPLHF.

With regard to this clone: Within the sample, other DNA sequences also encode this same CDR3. The CDR3 protein is CASSVQGTDTQYF. CDR3 sequence (DNA): TGCGCCAGCAGCGTACAGGGGACAGATACGCAGTATTTT. V usage is TRBV10-2 and J usage is TRBJ2-3; 7 bases fit TRBD1. The CDR3 is 13 amino acids. CDR1 WSHSY and CDR2 SAAADI come from the germline V gene. With V trimmed by 6 bases and J by 3 bases, 3 bases remained unmatched.

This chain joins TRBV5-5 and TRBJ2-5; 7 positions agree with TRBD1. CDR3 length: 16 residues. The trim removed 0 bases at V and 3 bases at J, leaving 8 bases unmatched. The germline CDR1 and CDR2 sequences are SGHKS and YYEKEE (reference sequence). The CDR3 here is CASSLGQGAKKETQYF. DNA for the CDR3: TGTGCCAGCAGCTTGGGACAGGGAGCGAAAAAAGAGACCCAGTACTTC.

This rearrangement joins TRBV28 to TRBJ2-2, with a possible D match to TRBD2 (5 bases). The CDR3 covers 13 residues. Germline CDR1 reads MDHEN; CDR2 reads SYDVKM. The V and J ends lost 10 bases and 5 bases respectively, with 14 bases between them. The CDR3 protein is CATKTILTGELFF. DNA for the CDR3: TGTGCCACCAAGACTATACTAACCGGGGAGCTGTTTTTT. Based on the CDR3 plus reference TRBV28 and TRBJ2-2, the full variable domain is DVKVTQSSRYLVKRTGEKVFLECVQDMDHENMFWYRQDPGLGLRLIYFSYDVKMKEKGDIPEGYSVSREKKERFSLILESASTNQTSMYLCATKTILTGELFFGEGSRLTVL.

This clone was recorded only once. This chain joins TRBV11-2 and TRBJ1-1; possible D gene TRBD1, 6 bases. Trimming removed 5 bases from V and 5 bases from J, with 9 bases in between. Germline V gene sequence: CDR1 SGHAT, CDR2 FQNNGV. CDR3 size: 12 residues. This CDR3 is CASSLDRTEAFF. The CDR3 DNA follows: TGTGCCAGCAGCCTCGACAGGACTGAAGCTTTCTTT.

The CDR3 DNA sequence: TGTGCCAGCAGCTTGGGGTCGGAGGGCACCATATATTTT. It translates to CASSLGSEGTIYF. The J gene is TRBJ1-3, the V gene TRBV5-6; no clear D. Trimming took off 0 bases at V and 9 bases at J, with 10 bases between the two ends. Germline V lookup: CDR1 SGHDT, CDR2 YYEEEE. This CDR3 spans 13 amino acids.

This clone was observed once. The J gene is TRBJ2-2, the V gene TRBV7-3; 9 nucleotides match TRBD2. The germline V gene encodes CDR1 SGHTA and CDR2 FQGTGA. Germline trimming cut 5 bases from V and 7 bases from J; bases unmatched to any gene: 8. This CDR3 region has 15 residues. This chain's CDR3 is CASSGPSGMGGELFF. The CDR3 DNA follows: TGTGCCAGCAGCGGACCTAGCGGGATGGGCGGGGAGCTGTTTTTT.

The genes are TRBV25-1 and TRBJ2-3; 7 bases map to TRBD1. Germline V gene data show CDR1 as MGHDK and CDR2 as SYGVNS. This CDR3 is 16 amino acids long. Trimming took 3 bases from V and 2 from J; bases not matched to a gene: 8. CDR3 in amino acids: CASSDPQGQYTDTQYF. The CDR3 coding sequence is TGTGCCAGCAGTGACCCCCAGGGACAGTACACAGATACGCAGTATTTT.

The CDR3: CASSLTEGSPLHF. The DNA for the CDR3 is TGTGCCAGCAGTTTAACCGAGGGTTCACCCCTCCACTTT. This sequence joins TRBV28 and TRBJ1-6; no firm D call. Germline CDR1 and CDR2: MDHEN and SYDVKM. This CDR3 spans 13 amino acids. Trimming removed 2 bases from V and 9 bases from J, with 8 bases in between.